This record covers a single T cell receptor (beta chain). TCRdb keeps only in-frame clones here, not all; method: immunoSEQ multiplex PCR. The sample records roughly 200,000 clones, roughly 85% being singletons. CDR1 and CDR2 from the germline V gene are GTSNPN and SVGIG (reference sequence). V lost 3 bases, J lost 11 bases, and 11 bases lay in between. This CDR3 region has 12 residues. This record belongs to a study of blood T cell repertoires in COVID-19. The sequenced material came from PBMCs or T cells enriched from blood (not recorded which). This TCR was recovered from a man aged 40-49 years who had recovered from COVID-19. V is TRBV30 and J is TRBJ1-6, with no clear D. The CDR3 nucleotides are TGTGCCTGGAGCTCCGGGAATCCACCCCTCCACTTT. Its protein product is CAWSSGNPPLHF.